Each of the 15 T cell receptor beta chains below was sequenced from the same sample in a study of T cells in Graves' hyperthyroidism and ophthalmopathy. RNA transcripts provided the source from which TCR beta CDR3 regions were amplified. Primed by the HTBI set, a first-round RT-PCR was run on the TCR CDR3. TCRdb itself ran the multiplex PCR reads through MiXCR, one entry per CDR3 protein. This sample has 450,000 to 550,000 distinct CDR3 sequences, with about 24% found just once. Sequencing used blood. The receptors here all came from a woman in her thirties with Graves' ophthalmopathy.

V usage is TRBV6-2 or TRBV6-3 and J usage is TRBJ2-7; D call uncertain. The CDR3 has 14 residues. The germline V gene has CDR1 MNHEY and CDR2 SVGEGT. Trimming pared 5 bases from V and 6 bases from J, leaving 17 bases between. Written as DNA, the CDR3 is TGTGCCAGCAGTCGTACGTCCAGTACCTCCGAGCAGTACTTC. Its protein is CASSRTSSTSEQYF.

V gene TRBV3-1 combines with J gene TRBJ1-1; maybe TRBD1 (5 bases). The CDR3 loop spans 15 amino acids. The V gene lost 4 bases and the J gene lost 4 bases, with 16 bases spanning the gap. CDR1 is LGHDT and CDR2 is YNNKEL in the germline V gene (reference sequence). The CDR3 spells CASSPPGARSTEAFF. In nucleotides, the CDR3 is TGTGCCAGCAGCCCTCCCGGGGCCCGCAGCACTGAAGCTTTCTTT.

This clonotype showed up many times. The V call is TRBV29-1, the J call TRBJ2-5, with 8 bases identical to TRBD1. The CDR3 spans 12 residues. V gave up 4 bases and J gave up 5 bases; unmatched junction bases: 3. In germline, CDR1 is SQVTM, CDR2 ANQGSEA. CDR3 nucleotide sequence: TGCAGCGTTGGGGACAGGATCGAGACCCAGTACTTC. Amino acids: CSVGDRIETQYF.

This clonotype was recorded many times. V is TRBV7-9 and J is TRBJ1-5, with D hard to call. Trimming stripped 1 base from V and 7 bases from J, with 5 bases between. The CDR3 covers 12 residues. Per the germline V gene, CDR1 is SEHNR and CDR2 is FQNEAQ (reference sequence). The CDR3: CASSLDEQPQHF. CDR3 nucleotides: TGTGCCAGCAGCTTAGACGAACAGCCCCAGCATTTT.

The chain joins TRBV3-1 to TRBJ1-1; a possible D gene is TRBD1 (5 bases). CDR1 is LGHDT, CDR2 YNNKEL, per germline (reference sequence). Trimming pared 0 bases from V and 10 bases from J, leaving 12 bases between. The length of the CDR3 is 13 residues. In DNA form, the CDR3 reads TGTGCCAGCAGCCAAGATCCGGGGCGGGCAGCTTTCTTT. This gives the protein CASSQDPGRAAFF.

This clonotype was counted a few times. The gene calls are TRBV25-1 and TRBJ1-5; maybe TRBD1 (5 bases). V dropped 4 bases and J dropped 0 bases, with 19 bases sitting between them. CDR3 length equals 18 residues. Germline lookup yields CDR1 MGHDK and CDR2 SYGVNS. CDR3 bases: TGTGCCAGCAGTGGACCTCGTGACAGTCTGTATAGCAATCAGCCCCAGCATTTT. Translating it yields CASSGPRDSLYSNQPQHF. Supplemented by reference TRBV25-1 and TRBJ1-5, the full variable domain reads EADIYQTPRYLVIGTGKKITLECSQTMGHDKMYWYQQDPGMELHLIHYSYGVNSTEKGDLSSESTVSRIRTEHFPLTLESARPSHTSQYLCASSGPRDSLYSNQPQHFGDGTRLSIL.

In this sample, this clonotype turned up many times. The V gene is TRBV18, the J gene TRBJ2-7; D not certain. Germline V gene data show CDR1 as KGHSH and CDR2 as LQKENI. The CDR3 runs to 12 residues. V shed 4 bases and J shed 7 bases, with 11 bases lying between them. The CDR3 sequence: CASSRDEREQYF. CDR3 sequence (DNA): TGTGCCAGCTCACGGGATGAAAGGGAGCAGTACTTC.

This clonotype was counted ten times or more. The CDR3 coding sequence is TGCAGCGCCGAACTAGGGGAAACTGAAGCTTTCTTT. It specifies CSAELGETEAFF. This sequence joins TRBV20-1 and TRBJ1-1; the D gene is possibly TRBD1 (5 bases). The CDR3 totals 12 residues. CDR1 and CDR2 from the germline V gene are DFQATT and SNEGSKA (reference sequence).

This clonotype was observed a few times. This chain links TRBV6-5 with TRBJ2-5; 15 bases fit TRBD2. Trimming took 2 bases from V and 1 from J; bases not matched to a gene: 5. CDR3 length: 18 amino acids. Germline CDR1 MNHEY, CDR2 SVGAGI. The CDR3 region has the DNA TGTGCCAGCAGTTACGGGACTAGCGGGAGGTTTGGCCAAGAGACCCAGTACTTC. As protein: CASSYGTSGRFGQETQYF.

There are many counts of this clonotype. The chain is built from TRBV4-2 and TRBJ1-2; TRBD1 matches at 9 bases. This CDR3 contains 15 residues. Germline V gives CDR1 LGHNA, CDR2 YNFKEQ. The V segment lost 3 bases and the J segment 5 bases; nucleotides outside the gene matches: 7. CDR3 sequence: CASSQSGTGFYGYTF. The CDR3 nucleotides are TGTGCCAGCAGCCAGTCCGGGACAGGGTTTTATGGCTACACCTTC.

At least ten counts were recorded for this clonotype. This chain joins TRBV28 and TRBJ2-1; 7 bases fit TRBD1. This CDR3 region has 14 residues. Germline V gene data show CDR1 as MDHEN and CDR2 as SYDVKM. V was pared by 8 bases and J by 6 bases, with 10 bases of the junction left unmatched. The CDR3 loop reads CASHGTASLNEQFF. The CDR3 DNA is TGTGCCAGCCACGGGACAGCTTCACTCAATGAGCAGTTCTTC.

The genes are TRBV19 and TRBJ1-2; 8 bases align to TRBD1. The CDR3 runs 13 residues. With V trimmed by 7 bases and J by 6 bases, 7 bases remained unmatched. Germline loops: CDR1 LNHDA, CDR2 SQIVND (reference sequence). CDR3 DNA sequence: TGTGCCAGTACCGGACAGGGACTTAATGGCTACACCTTC. Protein product: CASTGQGLNGYTF.

J is TRBJ2-3 and V is TRBV30, with D maybe TRBD2 (6 bases). Per germline, CDR1 GTSNPN and CDR2 SVGIG (reference sequence). The germline V and J ends were trimmed by 4 bases and 6 bases, with 17 bases remaining between them. The CDR3 sequence is 14 residues long. The CDR3 DNA follows: TGTGCCTGGAAGGAGGGGACTCCATCCGATACGCAGTATTTT. This translates into CAWKEGTPSDTQYF.

This clonotype appeared many times. The chain recombines TRBV3-1 with TRBJ2-2; 9 bases match TRBD2. The CDR3 loop spans 15 amino acids. V shed 6 bases and J 0 bases; nucleotides not matched to a gene: 2. The germline V gene encodes CDR1 LGHDT and CDR2 YNNKEL (reference sequence). CDR3 amino acids: CASSRLAANTGELFF. CDR3 in DNA: TGTGCCAGCAGTCGACTAGCGGCGAACACCGGGGAGCTGTTTTTT.

The chain has TRBV6-2 or TRBV6-3 and TRBJ1-5, with D tentatively TRBD1 (6 bases). The CDR3 has 15 residues. Per the germline V gene, CDR1 is MNHEY and CDR2 is SVGEGT. V gave up 2 bases and J gave up 0 bases, with 8 bases separating them. The DNA for the CDR3 is TGTGCCAGCAGTTACGGGGGCCATAGCAATCAGCCCCAGCATTTT. Translation: CASSYGGHSNQPQHF.